Below, 16 T cell receptor beta chains from the same sample are listed, as sequenced in a study of cytomegalovirus exposure and HLA in healthy donors. The PCR was carried out with 60 Vbeta primers and 13 Jbeta primers. The data were produced by immunoSEQ multiplex PCR, yet TCRdb's version contains in-frame clones alone and is incomplete. Of about 140,000 clones in the sample, approximately 80% were seen once. The sample taken for sequencing was PBMCs. These receptors originate from a man between 18 and 35 years old in good health and CMV-seronegative.

This chain uses TRBV18 with TRBJ1-1; TRBD1 agrees at 8 bases. V lost 2 bases to trimming and J lost 5 bases; unmatched junction nucleotides: 4. The CDR3 is made up of 14 amino acids. The germline CDR1 and CDR2 sequences are KGHSH and LQKENI. The DNA of the CDR3 is TGTGCCAGCTCACCAGCGGGACAGGCGACTGAAGCTTTCTTT. It codes for CASSPAGQATEAFF.

V and J are TRBV5-1 and TRBJ2-5; D might be TRBD1 (5 bases). The V end lost 4 bases, the J end lost 1 base, and 14 bases lay between the germline ends. Germline loops: CDR1 SGHRS, CDR2 YFSETQ. This CDR3 comprises 15 residues. The CDR3 DNA follows: TGCGCCAGCAGCGGTACAGGTTCCCCCCAAGAGACCCAGTACTTC. It codes for CASSGTGSPQETQYF.

The rearrangement links TRBV27 to TRBJ2-7; possible D gene TRBD2, 6 bases. Germline V gives CDR1 MNHEY, CDR2 SMNVEV (reference sequence). Trimming shortened V by 3 bases and J by 1 base, and 13 bases separated the two germline ends. This CDR3 spans 15 amino acids. CDR3 amino acids: CASSLGGPFSYEQYF. CDR3 DNA: TGTGCCAGCAGTTTGGGGGGACCCTTTTCCTACGAGCAGTACTTC.

CDR3 amino acids: CASSIDGNQNTEAFF. CDR3 DNA sequence: TGTGCCAGCAGCATCGACGGGAACCAAAACACTGAAGCTTTCTTT. The V and J genes are TRBV27 and TRBJ1-1; D gene uncertain. Germline CDR1 MNHEY, CDR2 SMNVEV (reference sequence). CDR3 length: 15 residues. V was trimmed by 6 bases and J by 2 bases, leaving 16 bases between them.

The chain uses TRBV14 and TRBJ2-7; D not resolved. CDR1 SGHDN and CDR2 FVKESK come from the germline V gene. The V gene lost 3 bases and the J gene lost 5 bases, with 11 bases spanning the gap. The CDR3 is 13 amino acids. The CDR3 sequence: CASSQPSRHEQYF. The CDR3 bases are TGTGCCAGCAGCCAGCCGTCTAGGCACGAGCAGTACTTC.

The genes are TRBV15 and TRBJ2-7, with 9 bases aligning to TRBD2. The CDR3 totals 14 residues. Trimming took 6 bases from V and 2 from J; bases not matched to a gene: 5. The germline V gene encodes CDR1 LNHNV and CDR2 YYDKDF (reference sequence). CDR3 coding DNA: TGTGCCACCAGTGAAGCGGGGGGCACCTACGAGCAGTACTTC. Translated: CATSEAGGTYEQYF.

The rearrangement joins TRBV7-2 to TRBJ2-7; 7 nucleotides agree with TRBD1. Per the germline V gene, CDR1 is SGHTA and CDR2 is FQGNSA. V trimming: 6 bases; J trimming: 2 bases; junction bases outside the gene matches: 13. This CDR3 is 16 amino acids long. CDR3 DNA sequence: TGTGCCAGCAGACCCGGCTGGGGGCAGGGGGCCTACGAGCAGTACTTC. It translates to CASRPGWGQGAYEQYF.

J is TRBJ1-3 and V is TRBV6-5; D is possibly TRBD1 (5 bases). Trimming stripped 7 bases from V and 4 bases from J, with 14 bases between. This CDR3 region has 14 residues. Germline V gives CDR1 MNHEY, CDR2 SVGAGI. The CDR3 spells CASTRGRVGNTIYF. Written as DNA, the CDR3 is TGTGCCAGCACTAGGGGCAGGGTCGGAAACACCATATATTTT.

The gene calls are TRBV2 and TRBJ1-5; no clear D. This CDR3 has 16 residues. Germline CDR1 SNHLY, CDR2 FYNNEI. V lost 3 bases and J 0 bases, leaving 12 bases between the germline ends. In nucleotides, the CDR3 is TGTGCCAGCAGTGATATAACAGAAACTAGCAATCAGCCCCAGCATTTT. It specifies CASSDITETSNQPQHF.

V gene TRBV10-2 combines with J gene TRBJ2-1, with 8 bases lining up with TRBD2. Germline CDR1 reads WSHSY; CDR2 reads SAAADI. V gave up 5 bases and J gave up 6 bases; unmatched junction bases: 9. The CDR3 length is 15 residues. CDR3 nucleotides: TGCGCCAGCAGTCCTCGCCTTGGACTAGCCAATGAGCAGTTCTTC. Its protein product is CASSPRLGLANEQFF.

The chain employs TRBV28 and TRBJ2-1; TRBD1 agrees at 8 bases. The junction had 10 bases not matched to a gene; V was cut back by 9 bases and J by 3 bases. Germline values: CDR1 MDHEN, CDR2 SYDVKM. The CDR3 is 15 residues long. CDR3 bases: TGTGCCAGTACAAATACGGACAGGGTCTACAATGAGCAGTTCTTC. Its protein is CASTNTDRVYNEQFF.

CDR3 loop: CASSQDPGQGRANYGYTF. The DNA for the CDR3 is TGTGCCAGCAGCCAAGACCCAGGACAGGGCAGGGCTAACTATGGCTACACCTTC. The rearrangement uses TRBV4-2 and TRBJ1-2, with TRBD1 matching over 8 bases. V lost 0 bases to trimming and J lost 0 bases; unmatched junction nucleotides: 9. This CDR3 contains 18 residues. Germline CDR1 and CDR2: LGHNA and YNFKEQ.

This clone was counted between two and nine times. The V gene is TRBV27, the J gene TRBJ1-2; no firm D call. The V end was cut by 2 bases, the J end by 7 bases, with 14 bases between. The CDR3 runs to 14 residues. Germline CDR1 reads MNHEY; CDR2 reads SMNVEV (reference sequence). The DNA of the CDR3 is TGTGCCAGCAGTTTACTCGGGGAGCGGAGTGGCTACACCTTC. Protein sequence: CASSLLGERSGYTF.

The DNA for the CDR3 is TGTGCCAGCAGTGAACCGCGGGTAGCGTCTGAGCAGTTCTTC. Translated: CASSEPRVASEQFF. The chain couples TRBV6-1 to TRBJ2-1, with D maybe TRBD2 (5 bases). The CDR3 has 14 residues. V lost 2 bases and J lost 9, with 14 bases in between. The germline V gene encodes CDR1 MNHNS and CDR2 SASEGT.

The chain combines TRBV19 with TRBJ1-5; D possibly corresponds to TRBD1 (5 bases). The CDR3 extends over 15 amino acids. The germline CDR1 and CDR2 sequences are LNHDA and SQIVND (reference sequence). V was trimmed by 3 bases and J by 2 bases, leaving 11 bases between them. The CDR3, as DNA: TGTGCCAGTAGTATCAAAGGGGTTGGCAATCAGCCCCAGCATTTT. Translation gives CASSIKGVGNQPQHF.

This chain links TRBV7-2 with TRBJ1-2, with TRBD1 matching over 9 bases. Germline trimming cut 5 bases from V and 5 bases from J; bases unmatched to any gene: 6. The CDR3 length is 14 residues. CDR1 is SGHTA, CDR2 FQGNSA, per germline. In DNA, the CDR3 is TGTGCCAGCAGCGAAACAGGGGGCATTTATGGCTACACCTTC. It is translated as CASSETGGIYGYTF.